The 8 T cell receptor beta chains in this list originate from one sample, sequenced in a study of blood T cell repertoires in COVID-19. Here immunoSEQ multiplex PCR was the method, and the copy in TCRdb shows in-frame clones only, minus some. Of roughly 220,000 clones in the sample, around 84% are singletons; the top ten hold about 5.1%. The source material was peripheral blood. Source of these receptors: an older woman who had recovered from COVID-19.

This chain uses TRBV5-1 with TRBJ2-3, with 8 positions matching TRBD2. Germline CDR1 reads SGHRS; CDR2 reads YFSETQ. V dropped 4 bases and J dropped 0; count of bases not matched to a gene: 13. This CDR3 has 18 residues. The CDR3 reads CASSGLQGGGPSTDTQYF. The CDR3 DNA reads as TGCGCCAGCAGCGGACTACAAGGCGGGGGGCCTAGCACAGATACGCAGTATTTT.

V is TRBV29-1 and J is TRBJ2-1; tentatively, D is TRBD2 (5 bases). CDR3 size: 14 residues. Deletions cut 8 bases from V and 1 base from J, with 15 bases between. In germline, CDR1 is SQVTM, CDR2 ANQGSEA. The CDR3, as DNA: TGCAGCTCGAGGGCAGGTACATCCTACAATGAGCAGTTCTTC. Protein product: CSSRAGTSYNEQFF.

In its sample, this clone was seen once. CDR3 loop: CASSSKGERATNEQFF. DNA for the CDR3: TGTGCCAGCAGCAGCAAGGGGGAACGAGCAACCAATGAGCAGTTCTTC. The chain links TRBV7-9 to TRBJ2-1, with a tentative D call TRBD1 (6 bases). Germline V lookup: CDR1 SEHNR, CDR2 FQNEAQ (reference sequence). The V end was cut by 5 bases, the J end by 6 bases, with 20 bases between. This CDR3 has 16 residues.

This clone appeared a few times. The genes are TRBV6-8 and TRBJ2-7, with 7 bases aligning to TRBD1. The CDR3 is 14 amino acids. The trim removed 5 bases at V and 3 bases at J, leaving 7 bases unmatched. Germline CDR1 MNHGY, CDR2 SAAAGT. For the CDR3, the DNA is TGTGCCAGCAGTAGCCCTCCAGGGGGCTACGAGCAGTACTTC. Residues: CASSSPPGGYEQYF.

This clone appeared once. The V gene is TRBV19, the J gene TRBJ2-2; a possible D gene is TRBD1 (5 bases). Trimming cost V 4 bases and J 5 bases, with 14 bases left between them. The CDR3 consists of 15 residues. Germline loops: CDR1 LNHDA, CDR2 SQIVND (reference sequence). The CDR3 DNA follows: TGTGCCAGTAGTAAGGACACCCCCGGGACCGGGGAGCTGTTTTTT. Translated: CASSKDTPGTGELFF.

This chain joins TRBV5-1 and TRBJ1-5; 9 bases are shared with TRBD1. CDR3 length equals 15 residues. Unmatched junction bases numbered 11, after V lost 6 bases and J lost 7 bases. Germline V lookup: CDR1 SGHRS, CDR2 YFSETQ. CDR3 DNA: TGCGCCAGCAAGCCCCGGACAGGGGAAGACCAGCCCCAGCATTTT. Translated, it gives CASKPRTGEDQPQHF.

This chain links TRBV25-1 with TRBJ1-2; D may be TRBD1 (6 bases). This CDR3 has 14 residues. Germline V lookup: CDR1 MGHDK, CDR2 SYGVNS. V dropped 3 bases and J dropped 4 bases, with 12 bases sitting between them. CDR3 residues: CASSEQGQTYGYTF. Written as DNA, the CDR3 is TGTGCCAGCAGTGAGCAAGGACAGACCTATGGCTACACCTTC.

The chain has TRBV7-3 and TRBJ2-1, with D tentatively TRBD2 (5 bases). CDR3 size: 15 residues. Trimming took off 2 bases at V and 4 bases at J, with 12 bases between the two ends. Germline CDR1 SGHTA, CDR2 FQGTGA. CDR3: CASSLYGDLYNEQFF. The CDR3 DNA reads TGTGCCAGCAGCTTATACGGGGATTTGTACAATGAGCAGTTCTTC.